A selection of T cell receptor beta chains follows, all from one sample in a study of vaccination effects on CD4 cells after COVID-19. Using immunoSEQ multiplex PCR, the repertoire was profiled, and TCRdb retains in-frame clones only, with some absent. The sample consists of some 59,000 clones, roughly 80% of them appearing once. These receptors are not linked to any known antigen. The material was CD4+ T cells from PBMCs cultured with HCoV-229E spike peptides, obtained before COVID-19 vaccination. The receptors originated from a human donor who received a COVID-19 vaccine. CDR3s include the opening cysteine and the closing phenylalanine or tryptophan. The D gene is left open where the match is weak. Size tells how often a clone was seen (once, few, many) or the class of an expanded clone, and some rows leave it out.

d_call: TRBD1
j_call: TRBJ1-5
v_call: TRBV28
clone_size: .
cdr3_nt: TGTGCCAGCAGGACAGGGGGCCGAAGCAATCAGCCCCAGCATTTT
cdr3_aa: CASRTGGRSNQPQHF

d_call: .
j_call: TRBJ1-1
v_call: TRBV24-1
clone_size: .
cdr3_nt: TGTGCCACCAGTGATTTGGGGAACACTGAAGCTTTCTTT
cdr3_aa: CATSDLGNTEAFF

d_call: TRBD1
j_call: TRBJ2-5
v_call: TRBV5-4
clone_size: .
cdr3_nt: TGTGCCAGCAGCATACGGCACAGGGGAGACTGGGCCGAGACCCAGTACTTC
cdr3_aa: CASSIRHRGDWAETQYF

d_call: .
j_call: TRBJ2-6
v_call: TRBV2
clone_size: .
cdr3_nt: TGTGCCAGCACGAGTAGGGCCGGGGCCAACGTCCTGACTTTC
cdr3_aa: CASTSRAGANVLTF

d_call: .
j_call: TRBJ2-6
v_call: TRBV19
clone_size: few
cdr3_nt: TGTGCCAGTAGATCGGACGCAGGTTCCCCAACCCCTTCTGGGGCCAACGTCCTGACTTTC
cdr3_aa: CASRSDAGSPTPSGANVLTF

d_call: .
j_call: TRBJ1-5
v_call: TRBV7-2
clone_size: once
cdr3_nt: TGTGCCAGCAGCTTAGGCGGTACATCCTCCAATCAGCCCCAGCATTTT
cdr3_aa: CASSLGGTSSNQPQHF

d_call: .
j_call: TRBJ2-3
v_call: TRBV5-1
clone_size: .
cdr3_nt: TGCGCCAGCGCGGGACATCTCACAGATACGCAGTATTTT
cdr3_aa: CASAGHLTDTQYF

d_call: TRBD1
j_call: TRBJ2-5
v_call: TRBV5-1
clone_size: .
cdr3_nt: TGCGCCAGCAGCTCCCAGACAGGGATGAAAGAGACCCAGTACTTC
cdr3_aa: CASSSQTGMKETQYF

d_call: .
j_call: TRBJ2-5
v_call: TRBV3-1/TRBV3-2
clone_size: .
cdr3_nt: TGTGCCAGCAGCCAAGAGACTAGATTACGAGAGACCCAGTACTTC
cdr3_aa: CASSQETRLRETQYF

d_call: .
j_call: TRBJ2-3
v_call: TRBV27
clone_size: .
cdr3_nt: TGTGCCAGCAGTTTCAATAGGGTCCTCACAGATACGCAGTATTTT
cdr3_aa: CASSFNRVLTDTQYF

d_call: .
j_call: TRBJ2-3
v_call: TRBV2
clone_size: once
cdr3_nt: TGTGCCAGCGGGACCCATGGGCCAGATACGCAGTATTTT
cdr3_aa: CASGTHGPDTQYF

d_call: TRBD1
j_call: TRBJ2-1
v_call: TRBV30
clone_size: few
cdr3_nt: TGTGCCTGGGAAACCGGGACAGGGGGCTGGAATGAGCAGTTCTTC
cdr3_aa: CAWETGTGGWNEQFF

d_call: .
j_call: TRBJ1-6
v_call: TRBV2
clone_size: .
cdr3_nt: TGTGCCAGCAGTCCGGACATAGGGCGTTCACCCCTCCACTTT
cdr3_aa: CASSPDIGRSPLHF

d_call: TRBD1
j_call: TRBJ2-2
v_call: TRBV24-1
clone_size: .
cdr3_nt: TGTGCCACCGGTGGGACAGTCCCCGGGGAGCTGTTTTTT
cdr3_aa: CATGGTVPGELFF

d_call: .
j_call: TRBJ2-3
v_call: TRBV18
clone_size: .
cdr3_nt: TGTGCCAGCTCAGGACGACAACTCAGGGTTGGCACAGATACGCAGTATTTT
cdr3_aa: CASSGRQLRVGTDTQYF

d_call: .
j_call: TRBJ1-1
v_call: TRBV19
clone_size: few
cdr3_nt: TGTGCCAGTGGAACGAGCGGAGGGATCTGGGGAGCTTTCTTT
cdr3_aa: CASGTSGGIWGAFF

d_call: .
j_call: TRBJ2-5
v_call: TRBV19
clone_size: .
cdr3_nt: TGTGCCAGTAGTACCAGGACAATGGAGACCCAGTACTTC
cdr3_aa: CASSTRTMETQYF

d_call: .
j_call: TRBJ2-5
v_call: TRBV6-5
clone_size: .
cdr3_nt: TGTGCCAGCAGTTACCAAGGACAAGTAGAGACCCAGTACTTC
cdr3_aa: CASSYQGQVETQYF

d_call: TRBD2
j_call: TRBJ2-5
v_call: TRBV5-4
clone_size: .
cdr3_nt: TGTGCCAGCAGCCCGTCCCGGGGGGGCTTGGAGACCCAGTACTTC
cdr3_aa: CASSPSRGGLETQYF

d_call: TRBD2
j_call: TRBJ2-1
v_call: TRBV18
clone_size: .
cdr3_nt: TGTGCCAGCTCAGAGTATAGCGGGGGCAACAATGAGCAGTTCTTC
cdr3_aa: CASSEYSGGNNEQFF

d_call: .
j_call: TRBJ1-4
v_call: TRBV28
clone_size: .
cdr3_nt: TGTGCCAGCAGACGGGGGGGGACTAATGAAAAACTGTTTTTT
cdr3_aa: CASRRGGTNEKLFF

d_call: .
j_call: TRBJ1-2
v_call: TRBV7-9
clone_size: few
cdr3_nt: TGTGCCAGCAGCTTAGTTTGGGGTGTCTATGGCTACACCTTC
cdr3_aa: CASSLVWGVYGYTF

d_call: .
j_call: TRBJ2-5
v_call: TRBV4-1
clone_size: .
cdr3_nt: TGCGCCAGCAGCCTGGGGGCGGGACAAAGAGAGACCCAGTACTTC
cdr3_aa: CASSLGAGQRETQYF

d_call: .
j_call: TRBJ2-2
v_call: TRBV3-1/TRBV3-2
clone_size: .
cdr3_nt: TGTGCCAGCAGCCAAGGACAGCCCACCGGGGAGCTGTTTTTT
cdr3_aa: CASSQGQPTGELFF

d_call: TRBD2
j_call: TRBJ2-3
v_call: TRBV14
clone_size: few
cdr3_nt: TGTGCCAGCAGCCCGACTAGCGGGAGGACAAACACAGATACGCAGTATTTT
cdr3_aa: CASSPTSGRTNTDTQYF

d_call: .
j_call: TRBJ1-1
v_call: TRBV27
clone_size: .
cdr3_nt: TGTGCCAGCAGTTTAAACGCCGACACTGAAGCTTTCTTT
cdr3_aa: CASSLNADTEAFF

d_call: TRBD1
j_call: TRBJ1-5
v_call: TRBV11-2
clone_size: .
cdr3_nt: TGTGCCAGCAGCTTGACAGGGGATCGCAATCAGCCCCAGCATTTT
cdr3_aa: CASSLTGDRNQPQHF

d_call: TRBD1
j_call: TRBJ1-3
v_call: TRBV28
clone_size: .
cdr3_nt: TGTGCCAGCAGCCTAACAGGGGGCGCTGGAAACACCATATATTTT
cdr3_aa: CASSLTGGAGNTIYF

d_call: TRBD2
j_call: TRBJ2-3
v_call: TRBV6-6
clone_size: once
cdr3_nt: TGTGCCAGCAGGCCCACCAAGCGGGGGGTAACAGATACGCAGTATTTT
cdr3_aa: CASRPTKRGVTDTQYF

d_call: TRBD1
j_call: TRBJ1-3
v_call: TRBV3-1/TRBV3-2
clone_size: .
cdr3_nt: TGTGCCAGCAGCCAAGTACCAGGGGGCTCTGGAAACACCATATATTTT
cdr3_aa: CASSQVPGGSGNTIYF

d_call: TRBD1
j_call: TRBJ2-3
v_call: TRBV6-6
clone_size: .
cdr3_nt: TGTGCCAGCAGTCCGGACAGGGGAAGCGCAGATACGCAGTATTTT
cdr3_aa: CASSPDRGSADTQYF

d_call: .
j_call: TRBJ1-6
v_call: TRBV18
clone_size: once
cdr3_nt: TGTGCCAGCTCACCCTCCCGGGACCACTATAATTCACCCCTCCACTTT
cdr3_aa: CASSPSRDHYNSPLHF

d_call: .
j_call: TRBJ1-2
v_call: TRBV12-5
clone_size: .
cdr3_nt: TGTGCTAGTGGTCCGGAGGGCTCACATGGCTACACCTTC
cdr3_aa: CASGPEGSHGYTF

d_call: TRBD1
j_call: TRBJ2-5
v_call: TRBV7-9
clone_size: .
cdr3_nt: TGTGCCAGCAGCCTCGGGACAGGGGGATCGGAGACCCAGTACTTC
cdr3_aa: CASSLGTGGSETQYF

d_call: TRBD1
j_call: TRBJ1-2
v_call: TRBV29-1
clone_size: once
cdr3_nt: TGCAGCGTTGGGTTCTGGGACAGCCTCTATGGCTACACCTTC
cdr3_aa: CSVGFWDSLYGYTF

d_call: .
j_call: TRBJ1-6
v_call: TRBV6-5
clone_size: .
cdr3_nt: TGTGCCAGCAGAGACTCCTATAATTCACCCCTCCACTTT
cdr3_aa: CASRDSYNSPLHF

d_call: TRBD1
j_call: TRBJ2-3
v_call: TRBV27
clone_size: .
cdr3_nt: TGTGCCAGCAGGCAGGGACAGGGGTGGGGAGATACGCAGTATTTT
cdr3_aa: CASRQGQGWGDTQYF

d_call: .
j_call: TRBJ2-1
v_call: TRBV3-1/TRBV3-2
clone_size: .
cdr3_nt: TGTGCCAGCAGCCAGAAGACAGGTGCGGTTTTCGGCAATGAGCAGTTCTTC
cdr3_aa: CASSQKTGAVFGNEQFF

d_call: .
j_call: TRBJ2-2
v_call: TRBV5-1
clone_size: .
cdr3_nt: TGCGCCAGCAGCTCAGACAGAATCGGGGAGCTGTTTTTT
cdr3_aa: CASSSDRIGELFF

d_call: .
j_call: TRBJ2-5
v_call: TRBV12-3/TRBV12-4
clone_size: .
cdr3_nt: TGTGCCAGCTGTAGGGGTAACCAAGAGACCCAGTACTTC
cdr3_aa: CASCRGNQETQYF

d_call: .
j_call: TRBJ2-2
v_call: TRBV5-1
clone_size: .
cdr3_nt: TGCGCCAGCAGCGCGTTATACAGGGTCACCGGGGAGCTGTTTTTT
cdr3_aa: CASSALYRVTGELFF

d_call: .
j_call: TRBJ1-2
v_call: TRBV20-1
clone_size: .
cdr3_nt: TGCAGTGCTAGATGGGGGGGAGGCTACACCTTC
cdr3_aa: CSARWGGGYTF

d_call: .
j_call: TRBJ2-2
v_call: TRBV5-1
clone_size: .
cdr3_nt: TGCGCCAGCACCCTGACCGCCGGGGAGCTGTTTTTT
cdr3_aa: CASTLTAGELFF

d_call: .
j_call: TRBJ1-1
v_call: TRBV20-1
clone_size: once
cdr3_nt: TGCAGTGCAGAGGGAAAGCCTGAAGCTTTCTTT
cdr3_aa: CSAEGKPEAFF

d_call: TRBD2
j_call: TRBJ2-3
v_call: TRBV24-1
clone_size: .
cdr3_nt: TGTGCCACCAGTGAAGGACTAGCGGGGCAGGGGGTGTGCACAGATACGCAGTATTTT
cdr3_aa: CATSEGLAGQGVCTDTQYF

d_call: .
j_call: TRBJ1-4
v_call: TRBV19
clone_size: once
cdr3_nt: TGTGCCAGTAGTTCAGCGCTGACTAATGAAAAACTGTTTTTT
cdr3_aa: CASSSALTNEKLFF

d_call: TRBD1
j_call: TRBJ2-1
v_call: TRBV7-2
clone_size: .
cdr3_nt: TGTGCCAGCAGCTCGGGACGAGGGGGCGGAACCTACAATGAGCAGTTCTTC
cdr3_aa: CASSSGRGGGTYNEQFF

d_call: TRBD2
j_call: TRBJ2-1
v_call: TRBV7-6
clone_size: few
cdr3_nt: TGTGCCAGCAGCTCCGGCAGACTAGCGGGGGGGAACAATGAGCAGTTCTTC
cdr3_aa: CASSSGRLAGGNNEQFF

d_call: .
j_call: TRBJ2-3
v_call: TRBV12-3/TRBV12-4
clone_size: .
cdr3_nt: TGTGCCAGCAGGGGACGGAGCACAGATACGCAGTATTTT
cdr3_aa: CASRGRSTDTQYF

d_call: TRBD1
j_call: TRBJ2-1
v_call: TRBV3-1/TRBV3-2
clone_size: .
cdr3_nt: TGTGCCAGCAGCCACTCTGACAGGGGGTTTTACAATGAGCAGTTCTTC
cdr3_aa: CASSHSDRGFYNEQFF

d_call: TRBD1
j_call: TRBJ1-3
v_call: TRBV15
clone_size: .
cdr3_nt: TGTGCCACCTCCAGGGACAGGGGGCCTGGAAACACCATATATTTT
cdr3_aa: CATSRDRGPGNTIYF

d_call: TRBD1
j_call: TRBJ1-4
v_call: TRBV10-3
clone_size: .
cdr3_nt: TGTGCCATCAGTTCCCCAGGACAGGGAGGGGCAACTAATGAAAAACTGTTTTTT
cdr3_aa: CAISSPGQGGATNEKLFF

d_call: .
j_call: TRBJ2-3
v_call: TRBV11-2
clone_size: .
cdr3_nt: TGTGCCAGCAACCGGGTAGATACGCAGTATTTT
cdr3_aa: CASNRVDTQYF

d_call: TRBD2
j_call: TRBJ2-2
v_call: TRBV4-3
clone_size: .
cdr3_nt: TGCGCCAGCAGCCAAGCTCTAGCGGGGTACGGGGAGCTGTTTTTT
cdr3_aa: CASSQALAGYGELFF